The clone carrying this TCR beta chain was observed at least ten times. Antigen: not known. The data were taken from a study of neurological immune-mediated disorders. Study-wide results and caveats: For the multiple sclerosis repertoire cluster, no association with any clinical or MRI feature was found.

The authors produced cDNA by 5'RACE using 10-nucleotide random UMIs. Whenever a sequencing run was performed, it yielded over 170 million TCR-beta sequences from 15-18 subjects. MiXCR, run by TCRdb on the 5' RACE reads, gives a single entry per CDR3 protein. The table has fewer than 85,000 distinct CDR3 sequences, under 4.5% seen once. The CDR3 has 16 residues. CDR1 is MGHRA and CDR2 is YSYEKL in the germline V gene. Deletions cut 0 bases from V and 4 bases from J, with 15 bases between. The time point is: longitudinal time-point 3. Unsorted libraries were prepared from 2 million PBMCs held at -80 C. The TCR originated in a woman aged 55-69 years with multiple sclerosis. Sequences were obtained from PBMCs. The chain links TRBV4-1 to TRBJ1-2, with a weak D call TRBD1 (6 bases). CDR3: CASSQDPGAGAYGYTF. CDR3 DNA sequence: TGCGCCAGCAGCCAAGATCCTGGGGCAGGGGCCTATGGCTACACCTTC.